The text below deals with one T cell receptor (beta chain). Its antigen is as yet unknown. This specimen comes from a study of T cells in Graves' hyperthyroidism and ophthalmopathy. Study-wide results and caveats: In blood, most of the thyroid clonotypes expanded above 0.001 were also present.

Authors of the study amplified TCR beta CDR3 regions from RNA transcripts. The HTBI set primed first-round TCR CDR3 RT-PCR. TCRdb independently ran MiXCR on the multiplex PCR reads; one entry per CDR3 protein. This sample yields tens of thousands of distinct CDR3 sequences, of which about 54% are seen a single time; 34% belongs to the top ten. V was cut by 5 bases and J by 1 base, with 17 bases left in between. Looked up from germline, CDR1 is SGHVS and CDR2 is FNYEAQ. The CDR3 has 16 residues. What was sequenced was peripheral blood or thyroid tissue (not recorded which). The TCR originated in a man in his late teens or twenties with Graves' hyperthyroidism. The gene calls are TRBV7-6 and TRBJ2-5; a weak D match, TRBD2 (5 bases). The chain's CDR3 is CASSPRGLAIQETQYF. DNA for the CDR3: TGTGCCAGCAGCCCGAGAGGGCTAGCAATCCAAGAGACCCAGTACTTC.